One sample yielded the 10 T cell receptor beta chains listed below, sequenced in a study of T cells in Graves' hyperthyroidism and ophthalmopathy. The source material, RNA transcripts, was used to amplify TCR beta CDR3 regions. RT-PCR in the first round (using the HTBI primer set) targeted the TCR CDR3. TCRdb re-analysed the multiplex PCR reads in MiXCR, keeping a single row per CDR3 protein. The sample lists about 360,000 distinct CDR3 sequences; about 13% were seen once. Sequencing input: blood. The receptors here all came from a man aged 25 to 45 with Graves' hyperthyroidism that later progressed to Graves' ophthalmopathy.

Only a few counts were recorded for this clonotype. The rearrangement joins TRBV6-1 to TRBJ1-3, with D perhaps TRBD1 (5 bases). There are 16 residues in the CDR3. From germline, CDR1 is MNHNS and CDR2 SASEGT. V lost 0 bases to trimming and J lost 1 base, with 10 bases between them. This CDR3 is CASSEALRGSGNTIYF. The DNA for the CDR3 is TGTGCCAGCAGTGAAGCGCTTCGGGGGTCTGGAAACACCATATATTTT.

This clonotype was counted at least ten times. CDR3 region: CASSPPVLHWTSGGNEQFF. The CDR3 bases are TGTGCCAGCAGTCCCCCAGTTCTTCATTGGACTAGCGGGGGGAATGAGCAGTTCTTC. The chain has TRBV7-9 and TRBJ2-1; 14 bases agree with TRBD2. V lost 6 bases and J lost 7; bases outside the gene matches: 17. Germline lookup yields CDR1 SEHNR and CDR2 FQNEAQ (reference sequence). The CDR3 spans 19 residues.

This clonotype was detected many times. Being one base from a much bigger clone, this may be a read error. This chain joins TRBV11-2 and TRBJ2-3; no reliable D call. CDR1 and CDR2 (germline): SGHAT, FQNNGV. The length of the CDR3 is 14 residues. Deletions cut 1 base from V and 0 bases from J, with 5 bases between. CDR3 in amino acids: CASSLVVSTDTQYF. The DNA of the CDR3 is TGTGCCAGCAGCTTAGTAGTTAGCACAGATACGCAGTATTTT.

This clonotype appeared a few times. The chain has TRBV4-1 and TRBJ2-7, with D tentatively TRBD1 (6 bases). The V end was cut by 6 bases, the J end by 2 bases, with 17 bases between. CDR3 length equals 15 residues. Germline V CDR1 and CDR2: MGHRA, YSYEKL. The chain's CDR3 is CASRDDRRAPYEQYF. The CDR3 DNA sequence: TGCGCCAGCAGAGACGACAGGAGAGCTCCCTACGAGCAGTACTTC.

This rearrangement joins TRBV7-3 to TRBJ2-3, with D maybe TRBD2 (6 bases). Germline V gives CDR1 SGHTA, CDR2 FQGTGA. Trimming removed 1 base at V and 0 bases at J, with 11 bases between. The CDR3 is made up of 16 amino acids. DNA for the CDR3: TGTGCCAGCAGCTTAAGTTACACTAGCAGCACAGATACGCAGTATTTT. Translation gives CASSLSYTSSTDTQYF.

J is TRBJ1-5 and V is TRBV6-1; maybe TRBD1 (6 bases). With 8 bases removed from V and 6 bases from J, the gap between germline ends came to 17 bases. In germline, CDR1 is MNHNS, CDR2 SASEGT. The CDR3 runs 14 residues. The CDR3 reads CASGRRGGFQPQHF. The CDR3, as DNA: TGTGCCAGCGGACGGAGGGGGGGGTTTCAGCCCCAGCATTTT.

The chain combines TRBV19 with TRBJ2-1, with TRBD1 matching over 7 bases. The V gene end was trimmed by 7 bases and the J gene end by 9 bases; junction bases not matched to a gene: 9. The CDR3 runs to 13 residues. The V gene's germline CDR1 is LNHDA and CDR2 SQIVND (reference sequence). Here the CDR3 DNA reads TGTGCCAGTAACTACAGGGGCCAGAGTGAGCAGTTCTTC. This translates into CASNYRGQSEQFF.

The chain employs TRBV6-1 and TRBJ2-1, with 11 bases matching TRBD1. The V gene's germline CDR1 is MNHNS and CDR2 SASEGT. V shed 6 bases, J shed 9 bases, and the junction held 4 bases outside the gene matches. CDR3 length: 13 residues. In DNA, the CDR3 is TGTGCCAGCAGGGACAGGGGGCATGGTGAGCAGTTCTTC. Its translation: CASRDRGHGEQFF.

V and J are TRBV6-4 and TRBJ2-1, with 7 bases aligning to TRBD2. Germline V gene data show CDR1 as MRHNA and CDR2 as SNTAGT. V lost 4 bases, J lost 7 bases, and 4 bases stayed unmatched. The CDR3 loop spans 13 amino acids. The CDR3 loop is CASSALAENEQFF. Here the CDR3 DNA reads TGTGCCAGCAGTGCGCTAGCGGAGAATGAGCAGTTCTTC.

This clonotype was found many times. V gene TRBV2 combines with J gene TRBJ1-2; D may be TRBD1 (5 bases). The V gene lost 0 bases and the J gene lost 5 bases, with 13 bases spanning the gap. Germline CDR1 and CDR2: SNHLY and FYNNEI. The CDR3 runs to 15 residues. CDR3 sequence (DNA): TGTGCCAGCAGTGAAGCGCTTCAGGGTTGGTATGGCTACACCTTC. It yields the protein CASSEALQGWYGYTF.